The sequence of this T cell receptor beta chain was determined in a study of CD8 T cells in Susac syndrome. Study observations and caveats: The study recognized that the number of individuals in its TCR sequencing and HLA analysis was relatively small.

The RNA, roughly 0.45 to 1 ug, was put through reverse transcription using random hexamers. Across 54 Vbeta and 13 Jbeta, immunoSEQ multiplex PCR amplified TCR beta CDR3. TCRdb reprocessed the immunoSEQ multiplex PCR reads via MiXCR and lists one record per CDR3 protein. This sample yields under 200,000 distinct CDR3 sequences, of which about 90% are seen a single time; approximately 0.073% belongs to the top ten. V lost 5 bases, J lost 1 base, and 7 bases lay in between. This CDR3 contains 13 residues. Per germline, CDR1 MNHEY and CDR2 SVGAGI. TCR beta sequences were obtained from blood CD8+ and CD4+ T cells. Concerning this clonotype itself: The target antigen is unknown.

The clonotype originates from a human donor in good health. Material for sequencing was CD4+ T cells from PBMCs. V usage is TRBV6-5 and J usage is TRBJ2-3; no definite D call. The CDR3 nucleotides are TGTGCCAGCAGTAACTTGGGCACAGATACGCAGTATTTT. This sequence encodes CASSNLGTDTQYF.